The following is a TCR beta chain sequence with its context. What it binds is not known. Other DNA sequences of this sample code for an identical CDR3. J lost 4 bases, V lost 0 bases, and 5 bases had no gene match. From germline, CDR1 is SGDLS and CDR2 YYNGEE. This CDR3 contains 15 residues. The sample comes from a study of shared clonotypes between healthy human individuals. HIV-negative, healthy adults without recent acute infections or vaccinations were the donors. Clones were read by immunoSEQ multiplex PCR, and TCRdb kept only the in-frame ones, dropping some. The repertoire holds about 1.1 million clones, with about four fifths as singletons. Study-wide findings and caveats: Donors were few, which limited the genetic and exposure-history diversity represented. Roughly 5% of naive CD4 clonotypes were common to several donors. Non-shared clonotypes displayed generation probabilities falling below those of clonotypes present in all four donors.

Sequenced material: memory CD4+ T cells from PBMCs. Subset indicated: CD45RA-negative fraction. V usage is TRBV9 and J usage is TRBJ2-3; 7 bases are shared with TRBD2. The sequence derives from a man aged 18 to 35 in good health. Some clones in this sample may be carry-over from other donors' samples. The CDR3 DNA reads TGTGCCAGCAGCGTAGGGGGCGGGAGACCAGATACGCAGTATTTT. It is translated as CASSVGGGRPDTQYF. Looking up the rest from reference TRBV9 and TRBJ2-3 gives the full variable domain: DSGVTQTPKHLITATGQRVTLRCSPRSGDLSVYWYQQSLDQGLQFLIQYYNGEERAKGNILERFSAQQFPDLHSELNLSSLELGDSALYFCASSVGGGRPDTQYFGPGTRLTVL.